This TCR beta chain was found in a study of blood T cell repertoires in COVID-19. TCRdb's table, derived via immunoSEQ multiplex PCR, lists solely in-frame clones and lacks some. The sample yields hundreds of thousands of clones, about 87% seen once. This CDR3 has 13 amino acids. Germline lookup yields CDR1 SGHAT and CDR2 FQNNGV. V shed 3 bases and J shed 8 bases, with 10 bases lying between them. The sample consisted of PBMCs or T cells enriched from blood (not recorded which). The sequence was collected from a woman in her forties or fifties who had recovered from COVID-19. V gene TRBV11-2 combines with J gene TRBJ1-4; no firm D call. The CDR3 is CASSFGLEEKLFF. As DNA, the CDR3 is TGTGCCAGCAGCTTCGGCCTAGAAGAAAAACTGTTTTTT.